This T cell receptor (beta chain) was obtained from a study of cytomegalovirus exposure and HLA in healthy donors. The V and J ends lost 2 bases and 2 bases respectively, with 11 bases between them. The CDR3 has 15 residues. The V gene's germline CDR1 is SGDLS and CDR2 YYNGEE. With 60 Vbeta and 13 Jbeta primers, the PCR was carried out. Repertoires were generated with immunoSEQ multiplex PCR, while TCRdb's copy carries only in-frame clones and drops some. The data show 250,000 to 350,000 clones, with roughly 90% seen just once and about 2% held by the top ten. There were likely unrecorded immune exposures, though donors were nominally healthy when sampled.

V gene TRBV9 combines with J gene TRBJ2-1, with D maybe TRBD1 (5 bases). The sample was PBMCs. This receptor was obtained from a young woman in good health and CMV-seronegative. The CDR3 coding sequence is TGTGCCAGCAGCGTCAGGGAACGACCCTACAATGAGCAGTTCTTC. Protein: CASSVRERPYNEQFF.